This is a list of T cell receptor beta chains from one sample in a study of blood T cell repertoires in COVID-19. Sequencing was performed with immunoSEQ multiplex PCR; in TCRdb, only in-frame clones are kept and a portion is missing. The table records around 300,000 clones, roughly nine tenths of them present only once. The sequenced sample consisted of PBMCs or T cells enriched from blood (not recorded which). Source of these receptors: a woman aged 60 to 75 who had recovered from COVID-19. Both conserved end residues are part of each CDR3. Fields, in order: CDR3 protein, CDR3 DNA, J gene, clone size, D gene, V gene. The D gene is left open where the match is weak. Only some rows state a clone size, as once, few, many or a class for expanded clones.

CASSQVGRASYEQYF TGCGCCAGCAGCCAAGTGGGCAGGGCCTCCTACGAGCAGTACTTC TRBJ2-7 - - TRBV4-1
CASSEAMTGYGYTF TGTGCCAGCAGTGAAGCCATGACAGGGTATGGCTACACCTTC TRBJ1-2 - TRBD1 TRBV2
CASSVNRRANYGYTF TGTGCCAGCAGCGTTAACCGCCGGGCTAACTATGGCTACACCTTC TRBJ1-2 - - TRBV9
CSVGQKNQPQHF TGCAGCGTTGGACAGAAGAATCAGCCCCAGCATTTT TRBJ1-5 - - TRBV29-1
CASSSFRYGYTF TGTGCCAGCAGTTCTTTTCGGTATGGCTACACCTTC TRBJ1-2 - - TRBV28
CASSETEKLFF TGTGCCAGCAGTGAAACAGAAAAACTGTTTTTT TRBJ1-4 - - TRBV2
CASSLTTVGELFF TGTGCCAGCAGCTTAACCACGGTCGGGGAGCTGTTTTTT TRBJ2-2 few - TRBV7-3
CASSLAGGSYEQYF TGTGCCAGTAGTCTAGCGGGAGGCTCCTACGAGCAGTACTTC TRBJ2-7 - TRBD2 TRBV19
CSVVGREETQYF TGCAGCGTTGTTGGCAGGGAAGAGACCCAGTACTTC TRBJ2-5 - - TRBV29-1
CASREMTSGFSTDTQYF TGTGCCAGCAGGGAGATGACTAGCGGGTTTAGCACAGATACGCAGTATTTT TRBJ2-3 - TRBD2 TRBV2
CASSFRTGGNEKLFF TGTGCCAGCAGCTTCAGGACAGGTGGGAACGAAAAACTGTTTTTT TRBJ1-4 - TRBD1 TRBV5-5
CASSKERVTAKNIQYF TGTGCCAGCAGCAAAGAACGCGTAACAGCCAAAAACATTCAGTACTTC TRBJ2-4 - - TRBV21-1
CASRSGQAGELFF TGTGCCAGCAGGTCGGGACAGGCCGGGGAGCTGTTTTTT TRBJ2-2 - TRBD1 TRBV5-4
CSASNRQVLAFF TGCAGTGCTAGTAATAGACAGGTTTTGGCTTTCTTT TRBJ1-1 once - TRBV20-1
CASSGDPHNPGEKLFF TGTGCCAGCAGCGGAGACCCACATAATCCGGGAGAAAAACTGTTTTTT TRBJ1-4 - - TRBV9
CASWDRVFGSPLHF TGTGCCAGTTGGGACAGGGTTTTTGGTTCACCCCTCCACTTT TRBJ1-6 - TRBD1 TRBV19
CASSDWVQVHNSPLHF TGCGCCAGCAGTGATTGGGTACAGGTACACAATTCACCCCTCCACTTT TRBJ1-6 - - TRBV10-2
CASSSSTGNYYGYTF TGTGCCAGTAGTAGTTCGACAGGGAATTACTATGGCTACACCTTC TRBJ1-2 - TRBD1 TRBV19
CASSLTASHEQFF TGTGCCAGCAGCTTAACTGCGTCCCATGAGCAGTTCTTC TRBJ2-1 few - TRBV7-3
CASSVGREAYNEQFF TGTGCCAGCAGTGTCGGGCGGGAGGCCTACAATGAGCAGTTCTTC TRBJ2-1 - TRBD2 TRBV2
CASSLYRGAEAFF TGTGCCAGCAGTTTATACAGGGGAGCTGAAGCTTTCTTT TRBJ1-1 - TRBD1 TRBV6-5
CASSQDTTGGNSPLHF TGTGCCAGCAGCCAAGATACGACAGGGGGTAATTCACCCCTCCACTTT TRBJ1-6 - TRBD1 TRBV3-1/TRBV3-2
CASSYGQGGYGYTF TGTGCCAGCAGTTACGGGCAGGGGGGATATGGCTACACCTTC TRBJ1-2 - TRBD1 TRBV6-5